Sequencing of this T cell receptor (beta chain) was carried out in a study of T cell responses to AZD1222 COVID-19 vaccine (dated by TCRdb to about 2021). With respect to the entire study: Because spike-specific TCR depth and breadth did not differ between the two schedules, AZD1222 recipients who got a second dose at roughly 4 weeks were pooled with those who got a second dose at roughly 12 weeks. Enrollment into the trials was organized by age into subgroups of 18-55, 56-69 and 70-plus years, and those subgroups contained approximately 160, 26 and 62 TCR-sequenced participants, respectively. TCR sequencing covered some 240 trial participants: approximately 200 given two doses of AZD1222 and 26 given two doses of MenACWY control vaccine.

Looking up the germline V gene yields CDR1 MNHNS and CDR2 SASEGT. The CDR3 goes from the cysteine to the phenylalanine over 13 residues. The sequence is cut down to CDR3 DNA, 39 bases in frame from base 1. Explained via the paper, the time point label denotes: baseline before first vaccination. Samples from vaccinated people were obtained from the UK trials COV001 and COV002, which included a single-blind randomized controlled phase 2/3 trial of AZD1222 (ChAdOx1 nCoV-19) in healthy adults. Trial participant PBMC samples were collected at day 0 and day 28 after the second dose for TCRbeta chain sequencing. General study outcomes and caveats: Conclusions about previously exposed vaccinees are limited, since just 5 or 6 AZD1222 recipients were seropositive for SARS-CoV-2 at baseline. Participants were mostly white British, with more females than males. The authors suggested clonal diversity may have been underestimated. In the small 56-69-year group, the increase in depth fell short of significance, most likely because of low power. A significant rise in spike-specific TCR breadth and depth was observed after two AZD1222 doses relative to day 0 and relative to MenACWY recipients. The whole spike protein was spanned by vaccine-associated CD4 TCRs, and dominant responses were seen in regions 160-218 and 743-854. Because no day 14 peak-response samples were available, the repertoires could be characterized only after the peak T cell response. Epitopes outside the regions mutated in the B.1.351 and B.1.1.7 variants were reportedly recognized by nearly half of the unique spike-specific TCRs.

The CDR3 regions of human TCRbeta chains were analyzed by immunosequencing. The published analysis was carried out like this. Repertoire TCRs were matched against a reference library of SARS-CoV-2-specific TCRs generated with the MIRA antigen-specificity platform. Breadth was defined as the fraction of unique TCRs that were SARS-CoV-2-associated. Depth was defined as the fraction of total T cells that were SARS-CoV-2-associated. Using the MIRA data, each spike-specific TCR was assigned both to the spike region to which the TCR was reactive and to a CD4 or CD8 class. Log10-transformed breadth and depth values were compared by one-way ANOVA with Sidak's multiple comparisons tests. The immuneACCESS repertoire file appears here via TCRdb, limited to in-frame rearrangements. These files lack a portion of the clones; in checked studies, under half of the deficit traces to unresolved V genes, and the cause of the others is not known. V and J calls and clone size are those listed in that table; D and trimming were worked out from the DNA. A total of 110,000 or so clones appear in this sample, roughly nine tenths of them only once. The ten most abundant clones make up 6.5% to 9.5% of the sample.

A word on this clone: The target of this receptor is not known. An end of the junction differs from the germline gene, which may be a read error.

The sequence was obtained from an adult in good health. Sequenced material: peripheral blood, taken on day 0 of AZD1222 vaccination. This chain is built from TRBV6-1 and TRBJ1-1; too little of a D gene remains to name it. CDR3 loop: CASREDIKTEAFF. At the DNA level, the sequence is TGTGCCAGCAGGGAAGACATTAAAACTGAAGCTTTCTTT.